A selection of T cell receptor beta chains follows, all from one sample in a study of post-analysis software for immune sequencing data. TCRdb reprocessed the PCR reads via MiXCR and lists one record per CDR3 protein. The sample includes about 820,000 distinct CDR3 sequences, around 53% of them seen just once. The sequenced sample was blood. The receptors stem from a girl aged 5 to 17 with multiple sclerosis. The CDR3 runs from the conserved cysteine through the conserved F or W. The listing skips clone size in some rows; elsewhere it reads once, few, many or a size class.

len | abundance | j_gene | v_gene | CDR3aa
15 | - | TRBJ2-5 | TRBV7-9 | CASSLPGQGGKTQYF
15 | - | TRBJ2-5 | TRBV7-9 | CASRAGGTAQETQYF
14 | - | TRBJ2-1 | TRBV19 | CASIGTSGYNEQFF
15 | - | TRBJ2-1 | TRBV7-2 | CASSLGPISVDGQFF
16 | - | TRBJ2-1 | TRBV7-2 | CASSAPGASSYNEQFF
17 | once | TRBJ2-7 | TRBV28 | CASSYKPGQGVSYEQYF
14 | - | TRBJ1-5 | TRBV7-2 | CASSTRQGGQPRHF
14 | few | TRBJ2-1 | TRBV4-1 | CASSQGEGRAEQFF
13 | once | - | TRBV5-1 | CASGRTGGNEQYF
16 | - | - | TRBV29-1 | CSVEDGSGSSYNEQYF
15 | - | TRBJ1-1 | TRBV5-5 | CASSSGGPRQQEAFF
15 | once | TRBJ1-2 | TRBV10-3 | CAISESGRANYGYTF
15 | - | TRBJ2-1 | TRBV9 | CASSATGGGWNEQFF
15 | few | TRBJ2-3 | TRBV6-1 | CASRRRDMKADTQYF
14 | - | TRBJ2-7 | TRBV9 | CASSVAPGNYEQYF
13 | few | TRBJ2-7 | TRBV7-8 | CASSLKRALEQYF
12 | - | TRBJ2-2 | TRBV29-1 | CSVTVNTGELFF
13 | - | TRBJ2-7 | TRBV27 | CASSLTHRGEQYF
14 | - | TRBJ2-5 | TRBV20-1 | CSASDTVRQETQYF
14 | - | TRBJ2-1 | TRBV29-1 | CSVDLGASGNEQFF
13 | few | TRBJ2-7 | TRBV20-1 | CSAGGGQIYEQYF
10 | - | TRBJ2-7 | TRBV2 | CASVKVIEYF
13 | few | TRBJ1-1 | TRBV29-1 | CSVEEQMNTEAFF
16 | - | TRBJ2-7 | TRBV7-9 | CPSRKGSGQGHNEQYF
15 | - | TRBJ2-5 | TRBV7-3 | CASSLGLAMGETQYF
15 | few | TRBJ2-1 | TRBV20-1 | CSARDVGSFYNEQFF
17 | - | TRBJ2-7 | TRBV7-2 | CASSPSAARADNYEQYF
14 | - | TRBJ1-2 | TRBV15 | CATSRDSRSYGYTF
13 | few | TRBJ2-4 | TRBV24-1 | CATSDNTGTQQYF
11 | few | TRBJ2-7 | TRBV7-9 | CASSLDRTSYF
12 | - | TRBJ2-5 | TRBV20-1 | CSARGQEEAQYF
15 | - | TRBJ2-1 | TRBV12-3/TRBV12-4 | CASSLGAAGYNEQFF
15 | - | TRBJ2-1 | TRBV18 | CASSPGASAFNEQFF
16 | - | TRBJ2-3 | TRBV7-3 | CASSKTGTVSTDTQYF
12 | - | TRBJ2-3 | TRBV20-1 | CSAREVTDTQYF
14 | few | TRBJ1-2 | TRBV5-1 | CASSLVQGSYGYTF
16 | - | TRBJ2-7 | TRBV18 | CASSLKVGLATYEQYF
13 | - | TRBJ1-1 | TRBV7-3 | CASSFAVNTEAFF
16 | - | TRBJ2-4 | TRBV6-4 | CASSDRVTSAKNIQYF
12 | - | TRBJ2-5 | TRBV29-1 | CSVVAAAETQYF